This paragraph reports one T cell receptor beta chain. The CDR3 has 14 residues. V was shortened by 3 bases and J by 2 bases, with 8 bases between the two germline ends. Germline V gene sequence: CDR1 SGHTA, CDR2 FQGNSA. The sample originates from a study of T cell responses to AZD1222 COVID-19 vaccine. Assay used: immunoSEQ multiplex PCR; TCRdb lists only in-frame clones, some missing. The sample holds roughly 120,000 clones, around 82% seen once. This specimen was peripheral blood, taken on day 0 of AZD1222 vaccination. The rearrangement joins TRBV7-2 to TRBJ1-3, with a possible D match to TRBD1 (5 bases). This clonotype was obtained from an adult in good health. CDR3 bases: TGTGCCAGCAGCTTTGGACAAGCTGGAAACACCATATATTTT. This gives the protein CASSFGQAGNTIYF.